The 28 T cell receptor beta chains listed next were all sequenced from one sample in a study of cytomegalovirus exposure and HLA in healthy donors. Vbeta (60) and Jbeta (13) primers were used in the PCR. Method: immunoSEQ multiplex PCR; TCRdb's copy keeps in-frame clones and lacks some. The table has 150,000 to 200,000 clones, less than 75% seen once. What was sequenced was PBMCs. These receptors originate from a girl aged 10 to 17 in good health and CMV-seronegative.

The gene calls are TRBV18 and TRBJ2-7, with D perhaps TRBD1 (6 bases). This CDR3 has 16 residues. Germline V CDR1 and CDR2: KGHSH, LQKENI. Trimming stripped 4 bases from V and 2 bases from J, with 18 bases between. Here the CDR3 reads CASSRLPQGEAYEQYF. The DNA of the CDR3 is TGTGCCAGCTCACGCCTCCCACAGGGCGAAGCCTACGAGCAGTACTTC.

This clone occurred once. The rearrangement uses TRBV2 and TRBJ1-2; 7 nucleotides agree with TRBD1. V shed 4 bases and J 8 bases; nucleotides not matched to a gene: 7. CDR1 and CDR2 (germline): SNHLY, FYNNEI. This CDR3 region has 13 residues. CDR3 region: CASSGQGGGGYTF. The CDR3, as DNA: TGTGCCAGCAGTGGACAGGGAGGAGGAGGCTACACCTTC.

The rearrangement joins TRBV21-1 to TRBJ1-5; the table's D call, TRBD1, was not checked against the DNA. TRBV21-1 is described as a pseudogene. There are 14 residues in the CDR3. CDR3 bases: TGTGCCAGCAGGCCCACAGCTAACGATCAGCCCCAGCATTTT. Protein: CASRPTANDQPQHF.

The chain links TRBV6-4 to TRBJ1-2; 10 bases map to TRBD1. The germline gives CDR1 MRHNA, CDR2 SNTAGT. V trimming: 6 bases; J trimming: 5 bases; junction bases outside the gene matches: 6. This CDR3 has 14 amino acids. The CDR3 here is CASSPGQGVYGYTF. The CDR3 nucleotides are TGTGCCAGCAGCCCCGGACAGGGGGTGTATGGCTACACCTTC.

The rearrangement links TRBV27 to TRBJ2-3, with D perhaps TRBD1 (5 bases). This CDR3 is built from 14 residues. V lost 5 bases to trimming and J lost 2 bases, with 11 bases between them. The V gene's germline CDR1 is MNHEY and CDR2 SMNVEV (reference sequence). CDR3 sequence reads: CASSITQATDTQYF. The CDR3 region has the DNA TGTGCCAGCAGTATCACACAGGCCACAGATACGCAGTATTTT.

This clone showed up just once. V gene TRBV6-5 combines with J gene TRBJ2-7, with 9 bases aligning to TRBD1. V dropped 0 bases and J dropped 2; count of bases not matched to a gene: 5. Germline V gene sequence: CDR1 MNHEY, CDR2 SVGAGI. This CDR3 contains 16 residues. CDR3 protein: CASSYSGTGSTYEQYF. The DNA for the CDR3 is TGTGCCAGCAGTTACTCCGGGACAGGGTCTACCTACGAGCAGTACTTC.

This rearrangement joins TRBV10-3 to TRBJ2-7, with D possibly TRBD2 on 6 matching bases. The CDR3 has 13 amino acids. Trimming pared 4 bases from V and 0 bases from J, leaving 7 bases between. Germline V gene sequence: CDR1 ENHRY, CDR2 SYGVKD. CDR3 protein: CAISVGSSYEQYF. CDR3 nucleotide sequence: TGTGCCATCAGTGTCGGGAGCTCCTACGAGCAGTACTTC.

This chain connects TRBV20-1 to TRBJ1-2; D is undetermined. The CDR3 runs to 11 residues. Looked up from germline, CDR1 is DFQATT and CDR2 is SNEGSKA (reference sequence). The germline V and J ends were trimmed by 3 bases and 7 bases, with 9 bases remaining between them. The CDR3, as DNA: TGCAGTGCTAGTATCGGGTTTGGCTACACCTTC. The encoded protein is CSASIGFGYTF.

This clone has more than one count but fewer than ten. CDR3 sequence: CASSGGPSEAFF. The CDR3 DNA follows: TGCGCCAGCAGCGGGGGCCCCAGTGAAGCTTTCTTT. This chain uses TRBV5-1 with TRBJ1-1; D is perhaps TRBD1 (6 bases). V was trimmed by 4 bases and J by 7 bases, leaving 11 bases between them. CDR3 size: 12 residues. CDR1 and CDR2 (germline): SGHRS, YFSETQ.

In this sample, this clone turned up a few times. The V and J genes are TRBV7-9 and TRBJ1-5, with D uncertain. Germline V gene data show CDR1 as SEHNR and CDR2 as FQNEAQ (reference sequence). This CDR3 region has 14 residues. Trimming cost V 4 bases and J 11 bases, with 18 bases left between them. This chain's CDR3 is CASSSEPGSRAQHF. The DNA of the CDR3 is TGTGCCAGCAGCTCAGAACCGGGGAGTCGGGCCCAGCATTTT.

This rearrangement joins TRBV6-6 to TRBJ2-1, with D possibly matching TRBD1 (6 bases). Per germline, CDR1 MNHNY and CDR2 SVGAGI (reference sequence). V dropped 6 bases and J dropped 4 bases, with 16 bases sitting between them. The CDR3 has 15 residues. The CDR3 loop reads CASRLRGINYNEQFF. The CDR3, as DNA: TGTGCCAGCAGACTCAGGGGAATCAATTACAATGAGCAGTTCTTC.

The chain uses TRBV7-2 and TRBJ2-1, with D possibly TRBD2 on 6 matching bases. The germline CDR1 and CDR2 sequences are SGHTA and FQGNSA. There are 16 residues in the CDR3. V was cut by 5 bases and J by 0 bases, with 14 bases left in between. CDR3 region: CASSQAGGFSYNEQFF. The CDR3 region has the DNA TGTGCCAGCAGCCAAGCTGGAGGGTTCTCCTACAATGAGCAGTTCTTC.

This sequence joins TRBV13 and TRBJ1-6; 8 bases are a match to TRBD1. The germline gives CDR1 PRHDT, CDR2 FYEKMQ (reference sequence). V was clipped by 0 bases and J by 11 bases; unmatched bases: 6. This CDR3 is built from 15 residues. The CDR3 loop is CASSLGQGERTPLHF. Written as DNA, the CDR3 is TGTGCCAGCAGCTTAGGACAGGGGGAAAGGACACCCCTCCACTTT.

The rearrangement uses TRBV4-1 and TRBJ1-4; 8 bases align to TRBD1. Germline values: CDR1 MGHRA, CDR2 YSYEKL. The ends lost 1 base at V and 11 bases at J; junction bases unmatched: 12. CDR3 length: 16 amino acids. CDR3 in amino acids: CASSQVPGQAAQKLFF. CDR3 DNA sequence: TGCGCCAGCAGCCAAGTCCCGGGACAGGCCGCGCAGAAACTGTTTTTT.

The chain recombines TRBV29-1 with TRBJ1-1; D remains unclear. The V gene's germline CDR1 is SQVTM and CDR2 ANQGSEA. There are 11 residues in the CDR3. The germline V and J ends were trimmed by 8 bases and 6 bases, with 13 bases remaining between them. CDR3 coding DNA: TGCAGCCCGGTGACGGGGTCTGAAGCTTTCTTT. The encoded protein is CSPVTGSEAFF.

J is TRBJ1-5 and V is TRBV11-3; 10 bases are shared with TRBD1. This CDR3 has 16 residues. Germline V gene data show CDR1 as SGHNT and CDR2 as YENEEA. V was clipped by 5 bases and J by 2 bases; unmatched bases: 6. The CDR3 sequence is CASSHPGQGRNQPQHF. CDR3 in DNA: TGTGCCAGCAGCCACCCGGGACAGGGGCGCAATCAGCCCCAGCATTTT. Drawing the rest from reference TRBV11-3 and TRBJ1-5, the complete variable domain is EAGVVQSPRYKIIEKKQPVAFWCNPISGHNTLYWYLQNLGQGPELLIRYENEEAVDDSQLPKDRFSAERLKGVDSTLKIQPAELGDSAVYLCASSHPGQGRNQPQHFGDGTRLSIL.

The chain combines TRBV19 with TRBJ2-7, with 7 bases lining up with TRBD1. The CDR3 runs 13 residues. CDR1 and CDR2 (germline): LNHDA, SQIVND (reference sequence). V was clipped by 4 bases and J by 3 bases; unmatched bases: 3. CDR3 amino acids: CASSRTGNYEQYF. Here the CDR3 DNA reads TGTGCCAGTAGTAGGACAGGCAACTACGAGCAGTACTTC.

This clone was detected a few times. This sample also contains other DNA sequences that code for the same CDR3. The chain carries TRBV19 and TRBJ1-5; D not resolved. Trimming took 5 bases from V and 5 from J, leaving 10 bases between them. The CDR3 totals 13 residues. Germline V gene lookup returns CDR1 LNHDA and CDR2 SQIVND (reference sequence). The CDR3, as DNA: TGTGCCAGTAGTCCCGGTCCGGATCAGCCCCAGCATTTT. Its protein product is CASSPGPDQPQHF.

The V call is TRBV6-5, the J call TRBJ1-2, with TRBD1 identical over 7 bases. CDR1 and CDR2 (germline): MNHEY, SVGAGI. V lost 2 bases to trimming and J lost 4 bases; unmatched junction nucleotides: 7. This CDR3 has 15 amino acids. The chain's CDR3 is CASSYLATGVYGYTF. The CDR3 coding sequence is TGTGCCAGCAGTTACCTAGCAACAGGGGTCTATGGCTACACCTTC.

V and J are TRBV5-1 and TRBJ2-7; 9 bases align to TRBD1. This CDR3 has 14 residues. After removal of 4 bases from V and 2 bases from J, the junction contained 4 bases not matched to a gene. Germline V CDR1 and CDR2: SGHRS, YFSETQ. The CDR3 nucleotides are TGCGCCAGCAGCGATCGGACAGGGGCCTACGAGCAGTACTTC. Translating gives CASSDRTGAYEQYF.

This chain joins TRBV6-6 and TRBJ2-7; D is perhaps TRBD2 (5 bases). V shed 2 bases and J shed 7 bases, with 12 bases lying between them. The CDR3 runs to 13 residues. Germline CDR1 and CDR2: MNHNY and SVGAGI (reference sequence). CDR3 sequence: CASSYGREREQYF. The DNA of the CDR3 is TGTGCCAGCAGTTACGGTAGGGAGCGGGAGCAGTACTTC.

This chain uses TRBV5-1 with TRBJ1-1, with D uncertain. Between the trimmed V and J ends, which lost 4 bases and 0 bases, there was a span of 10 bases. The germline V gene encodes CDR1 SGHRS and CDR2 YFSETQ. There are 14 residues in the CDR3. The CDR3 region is CASSLGTMNTEAFF. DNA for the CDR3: TGCGCCAGCAGCCTCGGTACCATGAACACTGAAGCTTTCTTT.

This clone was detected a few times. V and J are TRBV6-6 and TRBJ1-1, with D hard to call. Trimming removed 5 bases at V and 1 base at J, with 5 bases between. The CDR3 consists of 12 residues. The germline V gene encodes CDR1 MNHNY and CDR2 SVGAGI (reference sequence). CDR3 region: CASSIQNTEAFF. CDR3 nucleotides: TGTGCCAGCAGTATACAGAACACTGAAGCTTTCTTT.

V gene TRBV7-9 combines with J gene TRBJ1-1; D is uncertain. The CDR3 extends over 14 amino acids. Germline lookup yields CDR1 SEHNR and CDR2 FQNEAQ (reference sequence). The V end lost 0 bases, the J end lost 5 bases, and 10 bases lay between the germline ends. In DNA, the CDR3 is TGTGCCAGCAGCTTAGCGAGAAGAGGGACTGAAGCTTTCTTT. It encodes CASSLARRGTEAFF.

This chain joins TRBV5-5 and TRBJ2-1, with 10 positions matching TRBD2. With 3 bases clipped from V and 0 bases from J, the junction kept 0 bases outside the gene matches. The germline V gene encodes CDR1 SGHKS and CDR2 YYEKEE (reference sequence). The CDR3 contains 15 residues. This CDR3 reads CASSSSGGSYNEQFF. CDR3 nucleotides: TGTGCCAGCAGCTCTAGCGGGGGCTCCTACAATGAGCAGTTCTTC.

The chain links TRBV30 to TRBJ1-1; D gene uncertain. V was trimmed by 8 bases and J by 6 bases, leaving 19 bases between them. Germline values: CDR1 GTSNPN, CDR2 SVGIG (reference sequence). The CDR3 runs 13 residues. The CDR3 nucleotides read TGTGCCCACCTAACGACCGGGAGCGCTGAAGCTTTCTTT. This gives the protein CAHLTTGSAEAFF.

The CDR3 bases are TGTGCCAGTAGTGGCCAGACAGGGAACTACGAGCAGTACTTC. This translates into CASSGQTGNYEQYF. The V gene is TRBV19, the J gene TRBJ2-7; 7 nucleotides align to TRBD1. Germline CDR1 LNHDA, CDR2 SQIVND (reference sequence). The CDR3 length is 14 residues. V was clipped by 5 bases and J by 3 bases; unmatched bases: 7.

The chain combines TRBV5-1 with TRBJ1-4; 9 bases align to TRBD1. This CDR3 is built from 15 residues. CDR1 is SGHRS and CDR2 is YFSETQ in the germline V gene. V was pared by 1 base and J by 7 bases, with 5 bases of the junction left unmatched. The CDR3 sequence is CASSLSTGGGEKLFF. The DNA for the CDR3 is TGCGCCAGCAGCTTGTCGACAGGGGGAGGTGAAAAACTGTTTTTT.